This T cell receptor (beta chain) was observed in a study of blood T cell repertoires in COVID-19. This clone was counted once. Sequenced by immunoSEQ multiplex PCR; TCRdb stores in-frame clones only, minus some. Of under 250,000 clones detected, more than 70% appear once; the ten largest clones hold roughly 7.8%. The CDR3 covers 18 residues. The germline V and J ends were trimmed by 3 bases and 3 bases, with 23 bases remaining between them. The germline V gene has CDR1 LGHDT and CDR2 YNNKEL (reference sequence). The sequence came from a man aged 35 to 55 with active or convalescent COVID-19. Sequenced input: peripheral blood. This sequence joins TRBV3-1 (or the pseudogene TRBV3-2) and TRBJ2-5; D might be TRBD2 (6 bases). In DNA form, the CDR3 reads TGTGCCAGCAGCCAGTCCGACGGGTGGGGCGGGGATAAAGAGACCCAGTACTTC. It codes for CASSQSDGWGGDKETQYF.